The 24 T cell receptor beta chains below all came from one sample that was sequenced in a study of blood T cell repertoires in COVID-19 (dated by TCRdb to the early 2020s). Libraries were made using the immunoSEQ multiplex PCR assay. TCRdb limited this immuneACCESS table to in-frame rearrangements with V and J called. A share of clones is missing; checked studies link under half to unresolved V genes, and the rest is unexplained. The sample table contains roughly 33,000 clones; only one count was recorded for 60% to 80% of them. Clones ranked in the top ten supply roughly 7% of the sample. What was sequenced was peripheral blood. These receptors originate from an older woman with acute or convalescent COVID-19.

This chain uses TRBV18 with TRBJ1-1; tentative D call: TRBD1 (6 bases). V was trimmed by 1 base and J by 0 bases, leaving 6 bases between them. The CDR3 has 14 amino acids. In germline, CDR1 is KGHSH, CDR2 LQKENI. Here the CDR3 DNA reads TGTGCCAGCTCACCACAGGGGGTGAACACTGAAGCTTTCTTT. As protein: CASSPQGVNTEAFF.

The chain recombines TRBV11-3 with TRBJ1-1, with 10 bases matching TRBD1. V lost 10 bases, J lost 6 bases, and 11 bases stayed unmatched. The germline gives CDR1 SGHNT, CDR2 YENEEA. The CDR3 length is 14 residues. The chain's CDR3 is CANPDRGPLSEAFF. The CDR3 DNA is TGTGCCAACCCCGACAGGGGGCCCCTCTCTGAAGCTTTCTTT.

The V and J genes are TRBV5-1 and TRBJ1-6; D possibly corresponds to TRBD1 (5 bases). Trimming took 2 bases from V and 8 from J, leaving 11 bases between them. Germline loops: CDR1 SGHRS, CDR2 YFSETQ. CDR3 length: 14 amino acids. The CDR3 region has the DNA TGCGCCAGCAGCTTATCGGGGGAGGATTCACCCCTCCACTTT. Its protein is CASSLSGEDSPLHF.

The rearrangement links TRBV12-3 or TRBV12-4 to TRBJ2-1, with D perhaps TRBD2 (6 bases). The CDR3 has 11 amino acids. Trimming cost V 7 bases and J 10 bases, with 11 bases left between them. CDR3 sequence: CASTMGGEQFF. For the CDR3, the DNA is TGTGCCAGCACCATGGGGGGAGAGCAGTTCTTC.

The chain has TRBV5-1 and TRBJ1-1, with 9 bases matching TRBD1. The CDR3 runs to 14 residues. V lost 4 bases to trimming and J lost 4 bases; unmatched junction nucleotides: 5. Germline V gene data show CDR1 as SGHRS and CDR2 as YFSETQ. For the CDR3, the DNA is TGCGCCAGCAGCCTACTGACAGGGGGCACTGAAGCTTTCTTT. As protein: CASSLLTGGTEAFF.

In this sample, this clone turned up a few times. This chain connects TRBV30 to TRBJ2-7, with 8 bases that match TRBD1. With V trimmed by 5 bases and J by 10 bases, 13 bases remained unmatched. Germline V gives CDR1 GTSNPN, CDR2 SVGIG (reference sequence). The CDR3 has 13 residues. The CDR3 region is CAWGNKTGERQYF. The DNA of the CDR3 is TGTGCCTGGGGCAACAAGACAGGGGAGCGTCAGTACTTC.

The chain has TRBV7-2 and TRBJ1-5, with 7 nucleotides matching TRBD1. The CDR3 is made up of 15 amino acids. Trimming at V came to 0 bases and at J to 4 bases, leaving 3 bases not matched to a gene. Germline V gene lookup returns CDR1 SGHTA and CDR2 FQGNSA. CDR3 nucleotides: TGTGCCAGCAGCTTAGCGGGGACAGAAAATCAGCCCCAGCATTTT. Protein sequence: CASSLAGTENQPQHF.

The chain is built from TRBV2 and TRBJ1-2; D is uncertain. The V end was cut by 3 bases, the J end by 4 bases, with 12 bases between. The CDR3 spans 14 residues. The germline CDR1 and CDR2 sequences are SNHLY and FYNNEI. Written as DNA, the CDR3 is TGTGCCAGCAGTGATAGGGTTGGGAGCTATGGCTACACCTTC. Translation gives CASSDRVGSYGYTF.

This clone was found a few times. CDR3 residues: CASSLSYPSVGNTIYF. The CDR3 coding sequence is TGTGCCAGCAGTTTATCGTATCCCAGCGTCGGAAACACCATATATTTT. V and J are TRBV27 and TRBJ1-3, with no clear D. Looked up from germline, CDR1 is MNHEY and CDR2 is SMNVEV (reference sequence). The V gene lost 0 bases and the J gene lost 4 bases, with 13 bases spanning the gap. The CDR3 spans 16 residues.

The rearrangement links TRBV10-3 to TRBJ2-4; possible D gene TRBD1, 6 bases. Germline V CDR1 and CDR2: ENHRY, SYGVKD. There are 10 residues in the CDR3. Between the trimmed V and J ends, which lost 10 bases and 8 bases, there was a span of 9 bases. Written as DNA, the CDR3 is TGTGCCACAGGGGAATACATTCAGTACTTC. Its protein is CATGEYIQYF.

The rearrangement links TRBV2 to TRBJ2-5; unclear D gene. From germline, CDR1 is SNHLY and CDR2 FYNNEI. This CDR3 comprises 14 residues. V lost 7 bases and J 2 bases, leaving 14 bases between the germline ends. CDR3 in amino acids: CASTYAASQETQYF. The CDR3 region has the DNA TGTGCCAGCACCTATGCGGCTAGTCAAGAGACCCAGTACTTC.

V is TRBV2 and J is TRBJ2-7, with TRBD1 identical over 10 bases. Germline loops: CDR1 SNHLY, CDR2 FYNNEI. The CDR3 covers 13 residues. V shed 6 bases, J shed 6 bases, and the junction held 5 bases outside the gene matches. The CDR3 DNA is TGTGCCAGCAGCCCGGGACAGGGGTTCGAGCAGTACTTC. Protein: CASSPGQGFEQYF.

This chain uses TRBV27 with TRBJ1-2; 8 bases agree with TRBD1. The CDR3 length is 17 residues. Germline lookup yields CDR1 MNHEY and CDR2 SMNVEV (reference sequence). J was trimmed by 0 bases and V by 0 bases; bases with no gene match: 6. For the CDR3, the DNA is TGTGCCAGCAGTTTATCTGCTGGGACAGGAGCTAACTATGGCTACACCTTC. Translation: CASSLSAGTGANYGYTF.

The CDR3 sequence is CASSAGGAPRSYNSPLHF. The CDR3 nucleotides are TGTGCCAGCAGCGCCGGTGGGGCGCCCCGTTCCTATAATTCACCCCTCCACTTT. J is TRBJ1-6 and V is TRBV9; D may be TRBD1 (5 bases). CDR1 and CDR2 from the germline V gene are SGDLS and YYNGEE. This CDR3 spans 18 amino acids. The V gene lost 3 bases and the J gene lost 1 base, with 17 bases spanning the gap.

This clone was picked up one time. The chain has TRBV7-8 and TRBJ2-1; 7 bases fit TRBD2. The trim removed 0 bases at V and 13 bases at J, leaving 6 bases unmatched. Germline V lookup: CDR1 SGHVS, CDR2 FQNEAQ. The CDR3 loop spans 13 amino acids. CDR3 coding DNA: TGTGCCAGCAGCTTAGCGTGGCTAGCGGATCAGTTCTTC. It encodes CASSLAWLADQFF.

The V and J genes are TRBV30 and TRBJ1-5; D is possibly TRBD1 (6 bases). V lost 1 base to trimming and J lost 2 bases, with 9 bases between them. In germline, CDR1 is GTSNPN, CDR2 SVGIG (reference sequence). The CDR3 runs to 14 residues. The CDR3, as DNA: TGTGCCTGGAGTGAACAGGGCGGCAATCAGCCCCAGCATTTT. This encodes CAWSEQGGNQPQHF.

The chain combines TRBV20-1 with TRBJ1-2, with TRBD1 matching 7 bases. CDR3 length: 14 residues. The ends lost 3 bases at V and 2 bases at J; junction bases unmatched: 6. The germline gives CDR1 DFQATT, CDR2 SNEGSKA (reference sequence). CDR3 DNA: TGCAGTGCTAGTAAGGGGGCCGAAAACTATGGCTACACCTTC. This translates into CSASKGAENYGYTF.

The CDR3 spells CASSGSDRGNQPQHF. The CDR3 region has the DNA TGTGCCAGCAGCGGGTCGGACAGGGGTAATCAGCCCCAGCATTTT. V is TRBV9 and J is TRBJ1-5, with TRBD1 matching over 9 bases. Germline CDR1 and CDR2: SGDLS and YYNGEE. V lost 3 bases and J lost 4; bases outside the gene matches: 5. This CDR3 contains 15 residues.

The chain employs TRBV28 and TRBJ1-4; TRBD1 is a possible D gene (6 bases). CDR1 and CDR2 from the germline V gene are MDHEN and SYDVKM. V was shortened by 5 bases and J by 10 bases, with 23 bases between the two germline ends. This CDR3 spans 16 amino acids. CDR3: CASSPYRVGELGKLFF. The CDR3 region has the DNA TGTGCCAGCAGTCCATACAGGGTCGGGGAGCTGGGAAAACTGTTTTTT.

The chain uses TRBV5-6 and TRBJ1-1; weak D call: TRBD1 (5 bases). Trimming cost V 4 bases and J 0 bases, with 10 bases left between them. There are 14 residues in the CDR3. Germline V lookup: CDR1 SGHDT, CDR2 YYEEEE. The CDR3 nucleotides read TGTGCCAGCAGCCGGCAGGGATTGAACACTGAAGCTTTCTTT. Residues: CASSRQGLNTEAFF.

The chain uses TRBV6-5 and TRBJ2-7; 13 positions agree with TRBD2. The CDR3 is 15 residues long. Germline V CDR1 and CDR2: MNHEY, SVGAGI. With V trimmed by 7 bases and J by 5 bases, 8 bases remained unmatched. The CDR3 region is CASTLTGTSGDEQYF. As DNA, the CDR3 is TGTGCCAGCACCCTAACCGGGACTAGCGGGGACGAGCAGTACTTC.

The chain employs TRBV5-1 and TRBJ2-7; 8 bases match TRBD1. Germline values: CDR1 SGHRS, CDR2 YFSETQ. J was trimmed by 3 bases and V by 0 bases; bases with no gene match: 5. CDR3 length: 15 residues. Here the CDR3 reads CASSLGTGLDYEQYF. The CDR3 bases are TGCGCCAGCAGCTTGGGGACAGGGTTGGACTACGAGCAGTACTTC.

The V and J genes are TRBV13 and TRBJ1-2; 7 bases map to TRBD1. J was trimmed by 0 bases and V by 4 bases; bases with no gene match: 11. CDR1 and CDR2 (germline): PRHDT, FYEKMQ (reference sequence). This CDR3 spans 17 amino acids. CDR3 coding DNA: TGTGCCAGCAGCTCCCGGGACAGAGCTGACTCTAACTATGGCTACACCTTC. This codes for CASSSRDRADSNYGYTF. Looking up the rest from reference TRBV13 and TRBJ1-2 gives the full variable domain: AAGVIQSPRHLIKEKRETATLKCYPIPRHDTVYWYQQGPGQDPQFLISFYEKMQSDKGSIPDRFSAQQFSDYHSELNMSSLELGDSALYFCASSSRDRADSNYGYTFGSGTRLTVV.

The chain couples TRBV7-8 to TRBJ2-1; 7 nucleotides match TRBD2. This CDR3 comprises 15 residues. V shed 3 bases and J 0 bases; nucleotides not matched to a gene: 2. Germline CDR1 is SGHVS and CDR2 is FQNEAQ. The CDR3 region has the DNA TGTGCCAGCAGCTTTTGGGGGGGCTCCTACAATGAGCAGTTCTTC. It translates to CASSFWGGSYNEQFF.